The 2 T cell receptor beta chains reported below all come from one sample, sequenced in a study of cytomegalovirus exposure and HLA in healthy donors (dated by TCRdb to about 2017). The library came from the immunoSEQ multiplex PCR assay. A mixture of 60 forward primers for TCR Vbeta segments and 13 reverse primers for TCR Jbeta segments was used in the multiplex PCR. TCRdb stores this immuneACCESS table with in-frame sequences only. Part of the clones is absent; in the studies checked, under half of the shortfall reflects unresolved V genes, and no reason is known for the rest. Here the sample has 95,000 to 100,000 clones; around 74% occur a single time. The ten largest clones capture around 2% of the sample. Sequencing used PBMCs. These receptors were collected from a male donor in good health and CMV-seronegative.

The chain is built from TRBV5-4 and TRBJ1-3, with 10 bases identical to TRBD1. Germline values: CDR1 SGHNT, CDR2 YYREEE (reference sequence). CDR3 size: 16 residues. Losses at the gene ends were 4 bases for V and 1 base for J; bases not matched to a gene: 5. CDR3 coding DNA: TGTGCCAGCAGCCGACAGGGGGCCTGGTCTGGAAACACCATATATTTT. It codes for CASSRQGAWSGNTIYF.

The rearrangement uses TRBV7-7 and TRBJ2-2; the D is unclear. Germline CDR1 and CDR2: SSHAT and FNYEAQ (reference sequence). This CDR3 is built from 15 residues. Trimming pared 1 base from V and 1 base from J, leaving 7 bases between. In nucleotides, the CDR3 is TGTGCCAGCAGCTTAGGGGCAGGGAACACCGGGGAGCTGTTTTTT. Its translation is CASSLGAGNTGELFF.